The rows below give T cell receptor beta chains drawn from one sample of a study of CD8+ T cells in alopecia areata. Assay: immunoSEQ multiplex PCR; the TCRdb copy retains only in-frame clones and omits some. The sample lists about 110,000 clones, 59% occurring once. The sequencing sample was made of CD8+ T cells sorted from blood. These receptors all come from a human donor in good health. The CDR3 runs from the conserved cysteine through the conserved F or W. A D gene is named only where the DNA matches it firmly. Clone size, where shown, is once, few, many, or a class for clones that have expanded.

>TRBV20-1|NA|TRBJ1-1|NA
TGCAGTGCCGCGTTCACAGGGAGGGCTCTCTTT
CSAAFTGRALF
>TRBV7-9|few|TRBJ1-4|NA
TGTGCCAGCAGTCAAGGGGATGAAAAACTGTTTTTT
CASSQGDEKLFF
>TRBV13|once|TRBJ2-3|NA
TGTGCCAGCAGCTGGGACAAGGCGGGGGAGCCAGATACGCAGTATTTT
CASSWDKAGEPDTQYF
>TRBV7-8|few|TRBJ2-7|TRBD2
TGTGCCAGCAGTCGGAGAGCGGGGGACAACACCTACGAGCAGTACTTC
CASSRRAGDNTYEQYF
>TRBV13|once|TRBJ1-1|NA
TGTGCCAGCAGCTCTGGCAGGGGCACAGCTTTCTTT
CASSSGRGTAFF
>TRBV11-2|once|TRBJ2-7|TRBD2
TGTGCCAGCCTCAACCAGGCGGGGGGTGGCTACGAGCAGTACTTC
CASLNQAGGGYEQYF
>TRBV7-9|NA|TRBJ1-2|NA
TGTGCCAGCAGCTTATACGACGGAGATCAGCATGGCTACACCTTC
CASSLYDGDQHGYTF
>TRBV19|once|TRBJ2-7|TRBD2
TGTGCCAGTAAGATAGTGGGAGGGGAACTCGGCGAGCAGTACTTC
CASKIVGGELGEQYF
>TRBV11-2|few|TRBJ2-1|NA
TGTGCCAGCAGCTGGACAGACAATGAGCAGTTCTTC
CASSWTDNEQFF
>TRBV7-2|NA|TRBJ1-5|NA
TGTGCCAGCAGCTTAAACAGGGATGGACCCAATCAGCCCCAGCATTTT
CASSLNRDGPNQPQHF
>TRBV28|few|TRBJ2-5|TRBD1
TGTGCCAGCAGTACGCGAGGACAGGCGGAAGAGACCCAGTACTTC
CASSTRGQAEETQYF
>TRBV4-3|NA|TRBJ1-1|NA
TGCGCCAGCAGCCAAGAAACTGGGCCAGGCGGAATGAACACTGAAGCTTTCTTT
CASSQETGPGGMNTEAFF
>TRBV23-1|NA|TRBJ1-1|TRBD1
TGCGCCAGCAGTCAGCAGACAGGGATCAGTGAAGCTTTCTTT
CASSQQTGISEAFF
>TRBV29-1|NA|TRBJ2-7|TRBD1
TGCAGCGCTGAAGTTTTCCGGGACAGCGGCTACGAGCAGTACTTC
CSAEVFRDSGYEQYF
>TRBV29-1|NA|TRBJ2-1|TRBD2
TGCAGCGTTGAACTAGCGGGGGGTTACAATGAGCAGTTCTTC
CSVELAGGYNEQFF
>TRBV4-1|NA|TRBJ1-5|TRBD1
TGCGCCAGCAGCCAGAGACCGGGACAGGGCCATCAGCCCCAGCATTTT
CASSQRPGQGHQPQHF
>TRBV6-8|NA|TRBJ1-2|TRBD1
TGTGCCAGCACCTCCCCCCCGGGACAGGGTAACGATGGCTACACCTTC
CASTSPPGQGNDGYTF
>TRBV7-8|NA|TRBJ2-7|NA
TGTGCCAGCAGCTTAGCCCGGGGGCGGATTGACGAGCAGTACTTC
CASSLARGRIDEQYF
>TRBV28|NA|TRBJ2-5|TRBD2
TGTGCCAGCAGTCCACTGACTAGCGGGGAAGAGACCCAGTACTTC
CASSPLTSGEETQYF
>TRBV13|NA|TRBJ2-1|TRBD2
TGTGCCAGCAGCAACACCGCGGGACTAGCGGGGGGTAGGAATGAGCAGTTCTTC
CASSNTAGLAGGRNEQFF
>TRBV7-9|NA|TRBJ2-7|NA
TGTGCCAGCAGCTCCTCCGGGACTTGGACCTACGAGCAGTACTTC
CASSSSGTWTYEQYF
>TRBV4-1|few|TRBJ1-1|TRBD1
TGCGCCAGCAGCCAAGCAGAGACAGAGGGGGCCACTGAAGCTTTCTTT
CASSQAETEGATEAFF
>TRBV13|NA|TRBJ2-7|NA
TGTGCCAGCAGCTCGAGGGGGGCTAATGCCTACGAGCAGTACTTC
CASSSRGANAYEQYF
>TRBV19|few|TRBJ2-7|NA
TGTGCCAGTAGTTGGACTTCATCCTACGAGCAGTACTTC
CASSWTSSYEQYF
>TRBV6-5|once|TRBJ2-5|TRBD2
TGTGCCATCCCAGCGTCGGGGGGGGATCAAGAGACCCAGTACTTC
CAIPASGGDQETQYF
>TRBV27|few|TRBJ2-7|TRBD2
TGTGCCAGCAGTACTAGCGGGGGCTACGAGCAGTACTTC
CASSTSGGYEQYF
>TRBV5-1|once|TRBJ2-7|NA
TGCGCCAGCAGCTTGACAGGAGAATACGAGCAGTACTTC
CASSLTGEYEQYF
>TRBV28|NA|TRBJ2-1|NA
TGTGCCAGCAGTCCCCTGGCGGGGCTCGACAATGAGCAGTTCTTC
CASSPLAGLDNEQFF
>TRBV5-6|NA|TRBJ2-3|NA
TGTGCCAGCAGTCAAAACTTAGATACGCAGTATTTT
CASSQNLDTQYF
>TRBV5-4|NA|TRBJ2-3|TRBD2
TGTGCCAGCAGCGGCTGGACTAGCGGGGGGGCAGATACGCAGTATTTT
CASSGWTSGGADTQYF
>TRBV5-1|NA|TRBJ2-7|TRBD2
TGCGCCAGCAGCCCGGGACTAGCGGGGCCCTACGAGCAGTACTTC
CASSPGLAGPYEQYF
>TRBV11-2|few|TRBJ1-1|TRBD1
TGTGCCAGCAGCCCCACCCCCGGGACAGGGGGCGGTTTGGACACTGAAGCTTTCTTT
CASSPTPGTGGGLDTEAFF
>TRBV5-6|NA|TRBJ1-2|NA
TGTGCCAGCAGCTTGGAGTCCTACTATGGCTACACCTTC
CASSLESYYGYTF
>TRBV5-6|NA|TRBJ1-2|NA
TGTGCCAGCAGCTCCGGCTCAATGCGTGGCTACACCTTC
CASSSGSMRGYTF
>TRBV23-1|NA|TRBJ1-1|NA
TGCGCCAGCAGTCAATCCCGATCTTCCGACCTCCCCATGAACACTGAAGCTTTCTTT
CASSQSRSSDLPMNTEAFF
>TRBV5-6|few|TRBJ2-7|TRBD1
TGTGCCAGCAGCGGACAGGGGGCCTACGAGCAGTACTTC
CASSGQGAYEQYF
>TRBV29-1|NA|TRBJ2-5|NA
TGCAGCGTTGAGTCTCCAGAGTGGGTTGGGACCCAGTACTTC
CSVESPEWVGTQYF
>TRBV7-2|NA|TRBJ1-1|NA
TGTGCCAGCAGCTTAGTGGTCAGTCTTTACACTGAAGCTTTCTTT
CASSLVVSLYTEAFF
>TRBV4-1|NA|TRBJ1-1|NA
TGCGCCAGCAGCCTCCTAGGGCCAGGCCCCGTCTTGGTCACTGAAGCTTTCTTT
CASSLLGPGPVLVTEAFF
>TRBV9|NA|TRBJ2-7|NA
TGTGCCAGCAGCGTAGGTGGTATCGGGGCAGGTCTAGACGAGCAGTACTTC
CASSVGGIGAGLDEQYF
>TRBV4-1|NA|TRBJ2-7|TRBD1
TGCGCCAGCAGCCAGGAGGACAGGGGGGGCACCTACGAGCAGTACTTC
CASSQEDRGGTYEQYF
>TRBV2|few|TRBJ2-2|TRBD2
TGTGCCAGCGGGCCTAGCGGGCGGAACACCGGGGAGCTGTTTTTT
CASGPSGRNTGELFF
>TRBV11-2|few|TRBJ2-7|NA
TGTGCCAGCAGCTTAGACCCAGGTTCTTACGAGCAGTACTTC
CASSLDPGSYEQYF
>TRBV5-6|NA|TRBJ1-5|NA
TGTGCCAGCAGCGGAGGGAATCAGCCCCAGCATTTT
CASSGGNQPQHF
>TRBV7-9|few|TRBJ2-1|NA
TGTGCCAGCAGCTCGGTAACGGGGCAGTTCTTC
CASSSVTGQFF
>TRBV16|NA|TRBJ1-2|NA
TGTGCCAGCAGCCAATCGGAAGGGACCTCTAACTATGGCTACACCTTC
CASSQSEGTSNYGYTF
>TRBV19|NA|TRBJ2-7|NA
TGTGCCAGTAGTTTCCAGGCCCAAGCTGAGCAGTACTTC
CASSFQAQAEQYF
>TRBV7-9|NA|TRBJ1-1|NA
TGTGCCAGCACCGCCAGGGGCGCTGACACTGAAGCTTTCTTT
CASTARGADTEAFF
>TRBV27|NA|TRBJ1-5|TRBD1
TGTGCCAGCAGTCCACAGGGGGCGGCCGGGCCCCAGCATTTT
CASSPQGAAGPQHF
>TRBV13|NA|TRBJ1-5|TRBD1
TGTGCCAGCAGCTTAATGGGACAGGGTCAGCCCCAGCATTTT
CASSLMGQGQPQHF